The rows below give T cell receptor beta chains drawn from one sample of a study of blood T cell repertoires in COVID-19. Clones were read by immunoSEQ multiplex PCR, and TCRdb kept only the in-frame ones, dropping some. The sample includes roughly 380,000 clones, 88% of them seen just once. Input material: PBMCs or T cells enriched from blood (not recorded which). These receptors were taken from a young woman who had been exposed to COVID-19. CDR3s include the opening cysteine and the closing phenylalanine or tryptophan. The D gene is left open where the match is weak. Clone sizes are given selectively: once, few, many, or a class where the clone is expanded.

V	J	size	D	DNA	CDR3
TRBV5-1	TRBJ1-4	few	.	TGCGCCAGCAATAACGGCGGGAGGGGTAATGAAAAACTGTTTTTT	CASNNGGRGNEKLFF
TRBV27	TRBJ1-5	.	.	TGTGCCAGCAACCCCCTGATGCCCGGTAATCAGCCCCAGCATTTT	CASNPLMPGNQPQHF
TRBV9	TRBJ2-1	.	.	TGTGCCAGCAGCGTAGTCGGGACACCTCTAACCAATGAGCAGTTCTTC	CASSVVGTPLTNEQFF
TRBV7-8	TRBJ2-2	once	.	TGTGCCAGCAGCCCAGGGAACACCGGGGAGCTGTTTTTT	CASSPGNTGELFF
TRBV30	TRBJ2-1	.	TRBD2	TGTGCCTGGAGTCGCCTGAGCGGGAGCGATCGAACGTTCTTC	CAWSRLSGSDRTFF
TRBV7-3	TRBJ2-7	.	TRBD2	TGTGCCAGCAGCGAGGCGGGAGGAGAGCTCTACGAGCAGTACTTC	CASSEAGGELYEQYF
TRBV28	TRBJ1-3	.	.	TGTGCCAGTACGAAGGACACCGGAAACACCATATATTTT	CASTKDTGNTIYF
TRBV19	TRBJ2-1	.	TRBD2	TGTGCCAGTACCGAGAATCCGGGACTAGCGGACTACACGGGTGAGCAGTTCTTC	CASTENPGLADYTGEQFF
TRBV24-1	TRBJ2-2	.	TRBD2	TGTGCCACCAGTGACCCGACCGGGGTAGCGGGAGGGGATCTCGGGGGAACCGGGGAGCTGTTTTTT	CATSDPTGVAGGDLGGTGELFF
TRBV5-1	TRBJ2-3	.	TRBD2	TGCGCCACCCGCCGGGCTAGCGGAGGGTATAGCACAGATACGCAGTATTTT	CATRRASGGYSTDTQYF
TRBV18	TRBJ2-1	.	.	TGTGCCAGCTCACCACCGTCAATAGGGGATGAGCAGTTCTTC	CASSPPSIGDEQFF
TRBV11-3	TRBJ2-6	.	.	TGTGCCAGCAGCTTAGAGGCTAGTCTTTATGGGGCCAACGTCCTGACTTTC	CASSLEASLYGANVLTF
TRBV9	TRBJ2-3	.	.	TGTGCCAGCAGCGTCCGGGACTTCACAGATACGCAGTATTTT	CASSVRDFTDTQYF
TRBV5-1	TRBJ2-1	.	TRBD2	TGCGCCAGCAGCTTGTCCGGTAGAGCGGGAGGGAATGAGCAGTTCTTC	CASSLSGRAGGNEQFF
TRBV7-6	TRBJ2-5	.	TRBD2	TGTGCCAGCAGCTCCCGGGTACTAGCGCTTGGAGAGACCCAGTACTTC	CASSSRVLALGETQYF
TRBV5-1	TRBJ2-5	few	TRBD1	TGCGCCAGCAGCACCTCACAGGGGGCGTTGGAGACCCAGTACTTC	CASSTSQGALETQYF
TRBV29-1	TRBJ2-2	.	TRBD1	TGCAGCGTCGAACCCCAGGGGGAAGTCGGGGAGCTGTTTTTT	CSVEPQGEVGELFF
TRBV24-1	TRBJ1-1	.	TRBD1	TGTGCCAGCAGGGGGGGGGCAGGGACTGAAGCTTTCTTT	CASRGGAGTEAFF
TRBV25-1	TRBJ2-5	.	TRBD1	TGTGCCAGCAGTCAAGACAGGGAACGAAAGACCCAGTACTTC	CASSQDRERKTQYF
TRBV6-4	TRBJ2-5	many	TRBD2	TGTGCCAGCAGTGGAGAGGCGGGAGGGCCGGAGACCCAGTACTTC	CASSGEAGGPETQYF
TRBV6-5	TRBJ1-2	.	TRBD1	TGTGCCAGCAGTTTGATCCCGGGACAGGGAAACTATGGCTACACCTTC	CASSLIPGQGNYGYTF
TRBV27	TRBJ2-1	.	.	TGTGCCAGCAGTTTATCATGGCGGGCTACAATAGATGAGCAGTTCTTC	CASSLSWRATIDEQFF
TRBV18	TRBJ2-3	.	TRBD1	TGTGCCAGCTCACCGTTACAGGGGGCTGCAGATACGCAGTATTTT	CASSPLQGAADTQYF
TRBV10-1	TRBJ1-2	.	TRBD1	TGCGCCAGCAGTGCCTACAGGGGGTTTGTCCCATATGGCTACACCTTC	CASSAYRGFVPYGYTF
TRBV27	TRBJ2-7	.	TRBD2	TGTGCCAGCAGTCTTGGGACTAGCGGTTCCTACGAGCAGTACTTC	CASSLGTSGSYEQYF
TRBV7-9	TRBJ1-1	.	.	TGTGCCAGCAGCTTAGGGTCCCGGGGGGCAGGCACTGAAGCTTTCTTT	CASSLGSRGAGTEAFF